The clone carrying this T cell receptor (beta chain) was found many times. Preparation of the TCRbeta library was carried out with unique molecular identifiers. TCRdb ran MiXCR on the PCR reads and lists one entry per CDR3 protein. The top ten hold 4.5% to 7% of the sample, which has 420,000 or so distinct CDR3 sequences, around 9.9% seen once. This sample was included in a study of T-cell reconstitution after alpha-beta-depleted transplantation in children. This receptor was taken from a human donor who donated a stem cell graft to a child with acute myeloid leukemia. The input for sequencing was PBMCs from the stem cell graft donor, taken from the stem cell graft.

As DNA, the CDR3 is TGTGCCAGCAGCCCACAGGGTCGAGGAGAGACCCAGTACTTC. It encodes CASSPQGRGETQYF. The chain links TRBV3-1 to TRBJ2-5; possibly TRBD1 for D (6 bases). The CDR3 runs 14 residues. Per the germline V gene, CDR1 is LGHDT and CDR2 is YNNKEL (reference sequence). Trimming left V 4 bases short and J 4 bases short, with 13 bases between.